These 13 T cell receptor beta chains share one sample of origin, sequenced in a study of shared clonotypes between healthy human individuals. Sequenced by immunoSEQ multiplex PCR; TCRdb stores in-frame clones only, minus some. The profile shows some 2,100,000 clones, under 95% of them singletons. CD45RO negativity and positive selection for CCR7 defined naive CD8 cells, a population that excluded terminally differentiated effector memory CD45RA+ cells. Sequenced material: naive CD8+ T cells from PBMCs. Receptors originate from a man between 18 and 35 years old in good health. Some clones in this sample may be carry-over from other donors' samples.

There are a few counts of this clone. DNA for the CDR3: TGTGCCACGACGGTAGGGGGAGCGCACACTGAAGCTTTCTTT. It specifies CATTVGGAHTEAFF. V usage is TRBV6-5 and J usage is TRBJ1-1; D is perhaps TRBD1 (6 bases). CDR3 length: 14 residues. Deletions cut 10 bases from V and 3 bases from J, with 18 bases between. Germline V gene lookup returns CDR1 MNHEY and CDR2 SVGAGI.

The chain couples TRBV4-2 to TRBJ2-7; D perhaps matches TRBD2 (6 bases). CDR3 length equals 15 residues. The germline gives CDR1 LGHNA, CDR2 YNFKEQ. V was clipped by 4 bases and J by 0 bases, with 13 bases between them. CDR3 amino acids: CASSPSFGSSYEQYF. The CDR3 DNA reads as TGTGCCAGCAGCCCCAGCTTCGGGAGCTCCTACGAGCAGTACTTC.

This rearrangement joins TRBV5-1 to TRBJ2-7; the D call may be TRBD1 or TRBD2 (5 bases each). The germline V and J ends were trimmed by 4 bases and 1 base, with 12 bases remaining between them. CDR3 size: 14 residues. Germline CDR1 is SGHRS and CDR2 is YFSETQ. The CDR3 DNA reads TGCGCCAGCAGCCCGGGGCGGCTTTCCTACGAGCAGTACTTC. This encodes CASSPGRLSYEQYF.

V and J are TRBV7-9 and TRBJ2-5; a weak D match, TRBD2 (7 bases). This CDR3 comprises 14 residues. Germline V gene sequence: CDR1 SEHNR, CDR2 FQNEAQ (reference sequence). Trimming took off 6 bases at V and 5 bases at J, with 16 bases between the two ends. CDR3 in amino acids: CASRGGRADETQYF. CDR3 sequence (DNA): TGTGCCAGCAGAGGGGGGAGGGCCGACGAGACCCAGTACTTC.

The rearrangement joins TRBV27 to TRBJ2-5; 8 nucleotides line up with TRBD2. There are 14 residues in the CDR3. CDR1 and CDR2 (germline): MNHEY, SMNVEV (reference sequence). Losses at the gene ends were 6 bases for V and 1 base for J; bases not matched to a gene: 4. CDR3 DNA: TGTGCCAGCAGCCAGCGGGGGCGCCAAGAGACCCAGTACTTC. Protein sequence: CASSQRGRQETQYF.

V usage is TRBV5-6 and J usage is TRBJ1-1; no reliable D call. V was pared by 0 bases and J by 8 bases, with 8 bases between. CDR3 length: 12 residues. Germline CDR1 is SGHDT and CDR2 is YYEEEE. The CDR3 DNA reads TGTGCCAGCAGCTTGGATGTGGGCGAAGCTTTCTTT. Protein: CASSLDVGEAFF.

The chain joins TRBV15 to TRBJ2-7; D is unclear. V was pared by 0 bases and J by 7 bases, with 10 bases between. The germline gives CDR1 LNHNV, CDR2 YYDKDF (reference sequence). This CDR3 contains 13 residues. The CDR3 loop reads CATSRDGPWEQYF. In DNA form, the CDR3 reads TGTGCCACCAGCAGAGATGGCCCCTGGGAGCAGTACTTC.

This clone came up once. Different DNA sequences within this sample yield the same CDR3. This chain uses TRBV7-8 with TRBJ2-7, with 13 bases fitting TRBD2. CDR1 is SGHVS and CDR2 is FQNEAQ in the germline V gene. There are 15 residues in the CDR3. After removal of 5 bases from V and 3 bases from J, the junction contained 4 bases not matched to a gene. CDR3 in DNA: TGTGCCAGCAGCACGCGGACTAGCGGGAGCTACGAGCAGTACTTC. Its protein product is CASSTRTSGSYEQYF.

The rearrangement joins TRBV19 to TRBJ2-2; 9 nucleotides line up with TRBD2. J lost 6 bases, V lost 5 bases, and 19 bases had no gene match. The CDR3 sequence is 19 residues long. Germline CDR1 is LNHDA and CDR2 is SQIVND (reference sequence). Here the CDR3 DNA reads TGTGCCAGTAGTCAACCATGGAGTAGCGGGAGATTAATGGCCGGGGAGCTGTTTTTT. This sequence encodes CASSQPWSSGRLMAGELFF.

The chain combines TRBV5-6 with TRBJ2-2; no definite D call. Trimming cost V 2 bases and J 5 bases, with 19 bases left between them. Germline V gene lookup returns CDR1 SGHDT and CDR2 YYEEEE. The CDR3 length is 17 residues. CDR3 loop: CASSFLSPVTVTGELFF. The DNA for the CDR3 is TGTGCCAGCAGCTTCCTCAGTCCAGTAACCGTAACCGGGGAGCTGTTTTTT.

V gene TRBV15 combines with J gene TRBJ2-2; the D gene is possibly TRBD1 (5 bases). This CDR3 has 19 amino acids. Germline-derived CDR1 and CDR2 are LNHNV and YYDKDF (reference sequence). V was trimmed by 8 bases and J by 7 bases, leaving 32 bases between them. The CDR3 coding sequence is TGTGCCACCCGAAATCCACCCAGGGATGTGTATTTCTCGGTCGGGGAGCTGTTTTTT. Its protein product is CATRNPPRDVYFSVGELFF. Together with reference TRBV15 and TRBJ2-2, the CDR3 gives the full variable domain: DAMVIQNPRYQVTQFGKPVTLSCSQTLNHNVMYWYQQKSSQAPKLLFHYYDKDFNNEADTPDNFQSRRPNTSFCFLDIRSPGLGDTAMYLCATRNPPRDVYFSVGELFFGEGSRLTVL.

J is TRBJ1-1 and V is TRBV27, with unresolved D. Germline V gene lookup returns CDR1 MNHEY and CDR2 SMNVEV (reference sequence). The ends were cut back, 8 bases at V and 9 bases at J, with 13 bases in the middle. The CDR3 consists of 11 residues. The CDR3 region has the DNA TGTGCCAGCCCCGAAAGGGAGCAAGCTTTCTTT. Its translation: CASPEREQAFF.

The rearrangement joins TRBV28 to TRBJ2-3; D unclear. The germline V gene encodes CDR1 MDHEN and CDR2 SYDVKM. The V end lost 4 bases, the J end lost 4 bases, and 9 bases lay between the germline ends. The CDR3 covers 13 residues. CDR3 protein: CASSYLAADTQYF. For the CDR3, the DNA is TGTGCCAGCAGTTACTTAGCCGCAGATACGCAGTATTTT.